The rows below give T cell receptor beta chains drawn from one sample of a study of response to subunit inactivated influenza vaccine. MiXCR, applied by TCRdb to the RT-PCR reads, yields one record per CDR3 protein. Among over 800,000 distinct CDR3 sequences listed, 21% were seen once. The sequenced sample was PBMCs from blood, obtained about 5 days after vaccination. The receptors originated from a man aged 50 or older who received an inactivated influenza vaccine. Each CDR3 is given with its conserved first and last residue. Each record gives: clone size, V gene, J gene, CDR3 protein. Rows may omit the clone size; those that give it use once, few, many or a size class.

abundance: many; v_gene: TRBV6-2/TRBV6-3; j_gene: TRBJ2-1; CDR3aa: CASSYSFNEQFF
abundance: few; v_gene: TRBV9; j_gene: TRBJ2-5; CDR3aa: CASSWKDGSLGETQYF
abundance: .; v_gene: TRBV15; j_gene: TRBJ2-3; CDR3aa: CATSRGTKETDTQYF
abundance: .; v_gene: TRBV4-2; j_gene: TRBJ2-2; CDR3aa: CASSHEPAGLRVGELFF
abundance: once; v_gene: TRBV5-8; j_gene: TRBJ2-7; CDR3aa: CASSLGLSVYEQYF
abundance: few; v_gene: TRBV6-1; j_gene: TRBJ2-1; CDR3aa: CASSNGQGYGNEQFF
abundance: few; v_gene: TRBV7-9; j_gene: TRBJ2-7; CDR3aa: CASSPTSAYEQYF
abundance: few; v_gene: TRBV20-1; j_gene: TRBJ2-3; CDR3aa: CSARGALGITDTQYF
abundance: .; v_gene: TRBV6-2/TRBV6-3; j_gene: TRBJ2-2; CDR3aa: CASSLYGTGNRNTGELFF
abundance: once; v_gene: TRBV20-1; j_gene: TRBJ2-7; CDR3aa: CSAWGGGEQYF
abundance: many; v_gene: TRBV7-8; j_gene: TRBJ2-2; CDR3aa: CASSLVVTTGELFF
abundance: few; v_gene: TRBV7-2; j_gene: TRBJ2-3; CDR3aa: CASSPTVLSTDTQYF
abundance: few; v_gene: TRBV20-1; j_gene: TRBJ2-1; CDR3aa: CSARFPSGRSYNEQFF
abundance: .; v_gene: TRBV3-1; j_gene: TRBJ2-7; CDR3aa: CASSQGPVSGVEQYF
abundance: few; v_gene: TRBV9; j_gene: TRBJ1-2; CDR3aa: CASSVPDAGTVDYGYTF
abundance: .; v_gene: TRBV12-3/TRBV12-4; j_gene: TRBJ2-3; CDR3aa: CASRYSGSYPVGHLPSTDTQYF
abundance: .; v_gene: TRBV27; j_gene: TRBJ2-1; CDR3aa: CASSSRLAGGPSNEQFF
abundance: .; v_gene: TRBV10-3; j_gene: TRBJ2-3; CDR3aa: CATRLAGDGTDTQYF
abundance: few; v_gene: TRBV12-3/TRBV12-4; j_gene: TRBJ2-1; CDR3aa: CASSQGLGAGEQFF
abundance: .; v_gene: TRBV15; j_gene: TRBJ2-3; CDR3aa: CATSREFRLDTQYF
abundance: .; v_gene: TRBV5-1; j_gene: TRBJ2-1; CDR3aa: CASSTGQGAYEQFF
abundance: .; v_gene: TRBV29-1; j_gene: TRBJ1-1; CDR3aa: CSVSGTPYGDTEAFF
abundance: many; v_gene: TRBV5-1; j_gene: TRBJ1-6; CDR3aa: CASSSTGTGGKDSPLHF
abundance: few; v_gene: TRBV6-5; j_gene: TRBJ1-3; CDR3aa: CASSYSGTTSGNTIYF
abundance: few; v_gene: TRBV27; j_gene: TRBJ1-5; CDR3aa: CASRTRDDGNQPQHF
abundance: few; v_gene: TRBV7-2; j_gene: TRBJ2-7; CDR3aa: CASSLVVLAGVEQYF
abundance: .; v_gene: TRBV14; j_gene: TRBJ2-7; CDR3aa: CASSQYGPRSYEQYF
abundance: .; v_gene: TRBV4-1; j_gene: TRBJ2-5; CDR3aa: CASSHRLAGQETQYF
abundance: many; v_gene: TRBV7-9; j_gene: TRBJ2-7; CDR3aa: CASSLAGSFYEQYF
abundance: .; v_gene: TRBV28; j_gene: TRBJ2-2; CDR3aa: CASKGQATGELFF
abundance: few; v_gene: TRBV9; j_gene: TRBJ2-7; CDR3aa: CASSVAGSTEQYF
abundance: .; v_gene: TRBV6-2/TRBV6-3; j_gene: TRBJ1-5; CDR3aa: CASSDHRTGDNQPQHF
abundance: .; v_gene: TRBV5-1; j_gene: TRBJ2-1; CDR3aa: CASSWQTSNEQFF